Listed here are 6 T cell receptor beta chains from one sample, sequenced in a study of T cells in Graves' hyperthyroidism and ophthalmopathy. RNA transcripts gave rise to amplified TCR beta CDR3 regions. In the first-round RT-PCR of the TCR CDR3, the HTBI primer set was used. TCRdb called the multiplex PCR reads again in MiXCR, with one record for every CDR3 protein. The table shows 480,000 or so distinct CDR3 sequences, with roughly 45% occurring only once. The sequencing input was peripheral blood or thyroid tissue (not recorded which). These TCRs come from an adult woman with Graves' disease, either hyperthyroidism or ophthalmopathy (not recorded which).

The chain is built from TRBV10-3 and TRBJ2-7; 8 nucleotides agree with TRBD1. Looked up from germline, CDR1 is ENHRY and CDR2 is SYGVKD. The CDR3 has 14 amino acids. V shed 6 bases, J shed 4 bases, and the junction held 8 bases outside the gene matches. CDR3 loop: CAISSDREVYEQYF. The CDR3 DNA reads TGTGCCATCAGCTCGGACAGGGAGGTTTACGAGCAGTACTTC.

As for this clonotype: At one end the junction does not follow the germline gene, possibly because of a read error. The chain combines TRBV5-4 with TRBJ1-2; tentative D call: TRBD1 (5 bases). Germline V lookup: CDR1 SGHNT, CDR2 YYREEE (reference sequence). The CDR3 totals 17 residues. CDR3 region: CASSQIGLGKGLGGYTF. CDR3 nucleotides: TGCGCCAGCAGCCAAATAGGCTTGGGTAAGGGGCTCGGAGGCTACACCTTC.

The rearrangement links TRBV19 to TRBJ2-5, with 12 bases fitting TRBD1. CDR3 length: 15 amino acids. Germline V CDR1 and CDR2: LNHDA, SQIVND (reference sequence). With 5 bases clipped from V and 4 bases from J, the junction kept 5 bases outside the gene matches. CDR3 nucleotides: TGTGCCAGTAGTCCCCGGGACAGGGGGCGAGAGACCCAGTACTTC. This gives the protein CASSPRDRGRETQYF. The complete variable domain, with remaining parts taken from reference TRBV19 and TRBJ2-5, reads DGGITQSPKYLFRKEGQNVTLSCEQNLNHDAMYWYRQDPGQGLRLIYYSQIVNDFQKGDIAEGYSVSREKKESFPLTVTSAQKNPTAFYLCASSPRDRGRETQYFGPGTRLLVL.

This clonotype was counted many times. The chain uses TRBV9 and TRBJ1-1, with TRBD1 as a possible D gene (5 bases). Trimming pared 0 bases from V and 5 bases from J, leaving 14 bases between. Germline V gene sequence: CDR1 SGDLS, CDR2 YYNGEE. This CDR3 comprises 15 residues. CDR3 in amino acids: CASSVDGRGGTEAFF. CDR3 nucleotides: TGTGCCAGCAGCGTAGATGGTAGGGGAGGGACTGAAGCTTTCTTT.

Written as DNA, the CDR3 is TGTGCCACCAGCGGAGCGGCAAGCCCGGAGGGACTAGCGGGAGTAGAGACCCAGTACTTC. Its protein product is CATSGAASPEGLAGVETQYF. V gene TRBV15 combines with J gene TRBJ2-5, with 14 nucleotides matching TRBD2. The CDR3 is 20 amino acids. From germline, CDR1 is LNHNV and CDR2 YYDKDF (reference sequence). Unmatched junction bases numbered 18, after V lost 5 bases and J lost 4 bases. The full variable domain, rest sourced from reference TRBV15 and TRBJ2-5, is DAMVIQNPRYQVTQFGKPVTLSCSQTLNHNVMYWYQQKSSQAPKLLFHYYDKDFNNEADTPDNFQSRRPNTSFCFLDIRSPGLGDTAMYLCATSGAASPEGLAGVETQYFGPGTRLLVL.

This clonotype was seen a handful of times. The chain is built from TRBV7-6 and TRBJ2-7; the D gene could be TRBD1 or TRBD2 (5 bases each). V was pared by 0 bases and J by 5 bases, with 14 bases between. Germline values: CDR1 SGHVS, CDR2 FNYEAQ. CDR3 length: 15 amino acids. CDR3 nucleotide sequence: TGTGCCAGCAGCTTAGCTGGGGACGGAGGCAACGAGCAGTACTTC. Its translation: CASSLAGDGGNEQYF.